These T cell receptor beta chains were read from a single sample in a study of vaccination effects on CD4 cells after COVID-19. These TCRs' antigens remain unknown. Data came from immunoSEQ multiplex PCR; TCRdb stores just in-frame clones and leaves some out. The data show 70,000 to 75,000 clones, with approximately 70% seen just once and approximately 4% held by the top ten. Material: CD4+ T cells from PBMCs cultured with HCoV-OC43 spike peptides, obtained before COVID-19 vaccination. These receptors were obtained from a human donor who received a COVID-19 vaccine. Both conserved end residues are part of each CDR3. Fields, in order: V gene, clone size, J gene, D gene, CDR3 DNA, CDR3 protein. D genes are given only for firm matches. The size field is filled for only some rows; it gives once, few, many or a size class.

V gene: TRBV10-3; clone size: .; J gene: TRBJ2-3; D gene: .; CDR3 DNA: TGTGCCATCAGTGAGTCGAAGGGGGGGCCAGATACGCAGTATTTT; CDR3 protein: CAISESKGGPDTQYF
V gene: TRBV7-2; clone size: .; J gene: TRBJ1-1; D gene: .; CDR3 DNA: TGTGCCAGCAGCCGCCAAATGAACACTGAAGCTTTCTTT; CDR3 protein: CASSRQMNTEAFF
V gene: TRBV6-6; clone size: .; J gene: TRBJ1-4; D gene: .; CDR3 DNA: TGTGCCAGCAGCCGGTCGGGGGGGGTTTCTGAAAAACTGTTTTTT; CDR3 protein: CASSRSGGVSEKLFF
V gene: TRBV10-2; clone size: .; J gene: TRBJ1-5; D gene: .; CDR3 DNA: TGCGCCAGCGGCTCCCATAGCAATCAGCCCCAGCATTTT; CDR3 protein: CASGSHSNQPQHF
V gene: TRBV5-6; clone size: few; J gene: TRBJ1-2; D gene: TRBD1; CDR3 DNA: TGTGCCAGCAGCTCCCCGGGACAGGGGTCTGGCTACACCTTC; CDR3 protein: CASSSPGQGSGYTF
V gene: TRBV7-2; clone size: .; J gene: TRBJ2-5; D gene: .; CDR3 DNA: TGTGCCAGCAACTTCGACCCGTCGGGGGAGACCCAGTACTTC; CDR3 protein: CASNFDPSGETQYF
V gene: TRBV4-1; clone size: .; J gene: TRBJ1-5; D gene: TRBD1; CDR3 DNA: TGCGCCAGCAGTCAGGGGGCAAATCAGCCCCAGCATTTT; CDR3 protein: CASSQGANQPQHF
V gene: TRBV4-1; clone size: .; J gene: TRBJ2-1; D gene: TRBD2; CDR3 DNA: TGCGCCAGCAGCCCCCGCTTCCAGCGGGGGATGTATGAGCAGTTCTTC; CDR3 protein: CASSPRFQRGMYEQFF
V gene: TRBV28; clone size: .; J gene: TRBJ2-1; D gene: .; CDR3 DNA: TGTGCCAGCAGTGTAAGCCCAGCTACGCATGAGCAGTTCTTC; CDR3 protein: CASSVSPATHEQFF
V gene: TRBV19; clone size: .; J gene: TRBJ2-3; D gene: TRBD2; CDR3 DNA: TGTGCCAGTCGGGGGGGAACAGATACGCAGTATTTT; CDR3 protein: CASRGGTDTQYF
V gene: TRBV6-2/TRBV6-3; clone size: once; J gene: TRBJ2-5; D gene: .; CDR3 DNA: TGTGCCAGCAGTTATGTCCCGGTAAAAGAGACCCAGTACTTC; CDR3 protein: CASSYVPVKETQYF
V gene: TRBV24-1; clone size: .; J gene: TRBJ2-5; D gene: TRBD1; CDR3 DNA: TGTGCCACCAGTGACCCCGGGACAGGGTTGGTGGAGACCCAGTACTTC; CDR3 protein: CATSDPGTGLVETQYF
V gene: TRBV29-1; clone size: .; J gene: TRBJ1-1; D gene: .; CDR3 DNA: TGCAGCGCAGACAGGATTGAAGCTTTCTTT; CDR3 protein: CSADRIEAFF
V gene: TRBV6-6; clone size: .; J gene: TRBJ1-4; D gene: TRBD1; CDR3 DNA: TGTGCCAGCAGAAACAGGGGTGAAAAACTGTTTTTT; CDR3 protein: CASRNRGEKLFF
V gene: TRBV5-4; clone size: .; J gene: TRBJ1-1; D gene: .; CDR3 DNA: TGTGCCAGCAGCTTAGGCCAGATGAACACTGAAGCTTTCTTT; CDR3 protein: CASSLGQMNTEAFF
V gene: TRBV4-1; clone size: .; J gene: TRBJ2-3; D gene: .; CDR3 DNA: TGCGCCAGCAGCCAGCCGGGCGAGGGACCAGATACGCAGTATTTT; CDR3 protein: CASSQPGEGPDTQYF
V gene: TRBV5-1; clone size: .; J gene: TRBJ2-6; D gene: TRBD1; CDR3 DNA: TGCGCCAGCAGTTCAGGGGGCACAAACTCTGGGGCCAACGTCCTGACTTTC; CDR3 protein: CASSSGGTNSGANVLTF
V gene: TRBV7-2; clone size: .; J gene: TRBJ1-1; D gene: .; CDR3 DNA: TGTGCCAGCAGCAGGGCAGCGAACACTGAAGCTTTCTTT; CDR3 protein: CASSRAANTEAFF
V gene: TRBV7-3; clone size: .; J gene: TRBJ2-5; D gene: .; CDR3 DNA: TGTGCCAGCAGCCCACGCCCTCAAGAGACCCAGTACTTC; CDR3 protein: CASSPRPQETQYF
V gene: TRBV27; clone size: .; J gene: TRBJ2-2; D gene: TRBD1; CDR3 DNA: TGTGCCAGCAGTTTATCGGTGACAGGGTACACCGGGGAGCTGTTTTTT; CDR3 protein: CASSLSVTGYTGELFF
V gene: TRBV6-1; clone size: .; J gene: TRBJ2-6; D gene: .; CDR3 DNA: TGTGCCAGCAGGGAAGCCGGTGCTGGGGCCAACGTCCTGACTTTC; CDR3 protein: CASREAGAGANVLTF
V gene: TRBV18; clone size: few; J gene: TRBJ2-5; D gene: TRBD1; CDR3 DNA: TGTGCCAGCTCACCCGACAGGGGACGAGGGGAGACCCAGTACTTC; CDR3 protein: CASSPDRGRGETQYF
V gene: TRBV7-9; clone size: .; J gene: TRBJ1-1; D gene: TRBD1; CDR3 DNA: TGTGCCAGCAGCCCATGGGGGACAGCCAACACTGAAGCTTTCTTT; CDR3 protein: CASSPWGTANTEAFF
V gene: TRBV29-1; clone size: .; J gene: TRBJ2-3; D gene: TRBD1; CDR3 DNA: TGCAGCGTGGGGGACAGGGGGCGATTCGATACGCAGTATTTT; CDR3 protein: CSVGDRGRFDTQYF
V gene: TRBV9; clone size: .; J gene: TRBJ2-6; D gene: .; CDR3 DNA: TGTGCCAGCAGCGTAGTTCCGGGAGGGGCCAACGTCCTGACTTTC; CDR3 protein: CASSVVPGGANVLTF
V gene: TRBV3-1/TRBV3-2; clone size: .; J gene: TRBJ1-3; D gene: TRBD1; CDR3 DNA: TGTGCCAGCACAGGGGGTTCTGGAAACACCATATATTTT; CDR3 protein: CASTGGSGNTIYF
V gene: TRBV7-2; clone size: .; J gene: TRBJ2-5; D gene: .; CDR3 DNA: TGTGCCAGCAGCGAGGGGGGGGACCGGGGGACCCAGTACTTC; CDR3 protein: CASSEGGDRGTQYF